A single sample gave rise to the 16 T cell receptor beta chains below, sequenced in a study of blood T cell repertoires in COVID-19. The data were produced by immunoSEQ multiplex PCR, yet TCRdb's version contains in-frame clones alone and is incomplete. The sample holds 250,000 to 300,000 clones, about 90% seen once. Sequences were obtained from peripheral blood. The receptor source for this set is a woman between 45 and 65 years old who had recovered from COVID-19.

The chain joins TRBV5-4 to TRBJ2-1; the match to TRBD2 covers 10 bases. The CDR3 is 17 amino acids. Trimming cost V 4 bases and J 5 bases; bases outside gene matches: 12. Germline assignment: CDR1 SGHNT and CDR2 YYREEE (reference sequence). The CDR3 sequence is CASSPASGRALNNEQFF. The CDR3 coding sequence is TGTGCCAGCAGCCCCGCCAGCGGGAGGGCCTTAAACAATGAGCAGTTCTTC.

The CDR3 region has the DNA TGTGCCAGCAGCTCGATATCCGGACTAGTCCACACCGGGGAGCTGTTTTTT. Its protein product is CASSSISGLVHTGELFF. V gene TRBV7-2 combines with J gene TRBJ2-2, with 7 bases matching TRBD2. Trimming cost V 4 bases and J 3 bases; bases outside gene matches: 11. Per the germline V gene, CDR1 is SGHTA and CDR2 is FQGNSA. This CDR3 has 17 residues. Full variable domain (rest looked up from reference TRBV7-2 and TRBJ2-2): GAGVSQSPSNKVTEKGKDVELRCDPISGHTALYWYRQSLGQGLEFLIYFQGNSAPDKSGLPSDRFSAERTGGSVSTLTIQRTQQEDSAVYLCASSSISGLVHTGELFFGEGSRLTVL.

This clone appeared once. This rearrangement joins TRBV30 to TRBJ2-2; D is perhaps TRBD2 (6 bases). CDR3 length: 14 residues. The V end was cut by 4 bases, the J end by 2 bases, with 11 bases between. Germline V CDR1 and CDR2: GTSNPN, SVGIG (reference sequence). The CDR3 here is CAWTRGTNTGELFF. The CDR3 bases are TGTGCCTGGACGCGCGGGACTAACACCGGGGAGCTGTTTTTT.

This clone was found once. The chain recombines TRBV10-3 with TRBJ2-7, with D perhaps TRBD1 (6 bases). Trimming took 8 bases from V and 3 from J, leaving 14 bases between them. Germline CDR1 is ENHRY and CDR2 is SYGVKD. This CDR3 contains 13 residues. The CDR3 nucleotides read TGTGCCATCGCCGGAACAGGGAACTACGAGCAGTACTTC. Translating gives CAIAGTGNYEQYF.

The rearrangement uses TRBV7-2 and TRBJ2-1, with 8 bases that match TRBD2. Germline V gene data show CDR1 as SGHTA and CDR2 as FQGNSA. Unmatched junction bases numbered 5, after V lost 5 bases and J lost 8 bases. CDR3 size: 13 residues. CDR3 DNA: TGTGCCAGCAGCCCCCGGGGGGGTTATGAGCAGTTCTTC. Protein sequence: CASSPRGGYEQFF.

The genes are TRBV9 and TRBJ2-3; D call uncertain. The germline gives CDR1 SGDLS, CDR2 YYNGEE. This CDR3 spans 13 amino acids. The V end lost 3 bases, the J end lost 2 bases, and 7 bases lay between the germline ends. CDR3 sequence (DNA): TGTGCCAGCAGCGCCCAATTCACAGATACGCAGTATTTT. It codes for CASSAQFTDTQYF.

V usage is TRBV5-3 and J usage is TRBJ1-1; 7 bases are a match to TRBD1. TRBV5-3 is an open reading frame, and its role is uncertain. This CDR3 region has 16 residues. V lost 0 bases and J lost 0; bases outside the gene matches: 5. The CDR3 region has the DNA TGTGCCAGAAGCTTGGGGACAGGATTCATGAACACTGAAGCTTTCTTT. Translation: CARSLGTGFMNTEAFF.

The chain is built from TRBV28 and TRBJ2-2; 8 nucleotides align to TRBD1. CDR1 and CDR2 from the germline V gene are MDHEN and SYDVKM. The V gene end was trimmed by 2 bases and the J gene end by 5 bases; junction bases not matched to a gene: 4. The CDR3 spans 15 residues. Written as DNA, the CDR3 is TGTGCCAGCAGTTTAGGGGGACAGGATACCGGGGAGCTGTTTTTT. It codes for CASSLGGQDTGELFF.

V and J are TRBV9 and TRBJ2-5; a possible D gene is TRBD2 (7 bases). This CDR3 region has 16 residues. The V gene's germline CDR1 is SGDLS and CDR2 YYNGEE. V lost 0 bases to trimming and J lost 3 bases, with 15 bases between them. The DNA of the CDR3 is TGTGCCAGCAGCGTAGAGGGGGGCGCGGGGGAAGAGACCCAGTACTTC. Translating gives CASSVEGGAGEETQYF.

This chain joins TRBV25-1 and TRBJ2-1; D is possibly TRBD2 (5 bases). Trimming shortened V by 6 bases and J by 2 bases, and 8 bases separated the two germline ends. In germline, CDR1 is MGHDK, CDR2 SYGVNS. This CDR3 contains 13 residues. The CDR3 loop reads CASSQEAYNEQFF. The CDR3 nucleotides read TGTGCCAGCAGCCAGGAGGCCTACAATGAGCAGTTCTTC.

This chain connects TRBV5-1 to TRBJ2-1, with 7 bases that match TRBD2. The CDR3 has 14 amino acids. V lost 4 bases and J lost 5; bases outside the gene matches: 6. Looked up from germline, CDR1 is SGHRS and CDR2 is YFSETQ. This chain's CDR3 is CASSRAGEDNEQFF. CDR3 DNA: TGCGCCAGCAGCCGGGCGGGAGAGGACAATGAGCAGTTCTTC.

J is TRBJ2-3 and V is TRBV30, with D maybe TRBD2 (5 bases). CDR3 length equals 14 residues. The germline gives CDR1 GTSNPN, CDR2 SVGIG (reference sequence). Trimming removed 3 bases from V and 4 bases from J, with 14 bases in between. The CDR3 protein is CAWRPHPGADTQYF. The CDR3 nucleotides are TGTGCCTGGAGACCCCACCCCGGGGCAGATACGCAGTATTTT.

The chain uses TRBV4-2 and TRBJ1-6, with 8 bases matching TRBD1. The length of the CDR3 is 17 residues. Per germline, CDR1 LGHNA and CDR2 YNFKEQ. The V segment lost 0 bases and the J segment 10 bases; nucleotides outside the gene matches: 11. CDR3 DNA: TGTGCCAGCAGCCAAGATCTCCCAGGGGGCGGAAGGTCACCCCTCCACTTT. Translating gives CASSQDLPGGGRSPLHF.

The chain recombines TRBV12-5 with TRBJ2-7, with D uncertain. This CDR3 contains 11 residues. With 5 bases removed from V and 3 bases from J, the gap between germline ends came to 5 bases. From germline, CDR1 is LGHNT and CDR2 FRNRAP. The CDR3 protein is CASGPFYEQYF. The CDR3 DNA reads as TGTGCTAGTGGTCCTTTCTACGAGCAGTACTTC.

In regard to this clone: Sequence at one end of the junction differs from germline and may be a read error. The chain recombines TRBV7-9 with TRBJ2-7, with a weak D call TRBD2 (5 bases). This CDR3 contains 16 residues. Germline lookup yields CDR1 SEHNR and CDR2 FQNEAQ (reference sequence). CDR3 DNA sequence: TGTGCCAGCAGCCTAGCCACAGTCAGCAACAACTACGAGCAGTACTTC. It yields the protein CASSLATVSNNYEQYF.

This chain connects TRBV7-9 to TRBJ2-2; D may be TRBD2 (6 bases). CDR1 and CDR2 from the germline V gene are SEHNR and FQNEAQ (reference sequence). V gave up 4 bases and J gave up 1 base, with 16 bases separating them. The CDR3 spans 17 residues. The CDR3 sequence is CASSSLGGRRNTGELFF. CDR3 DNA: TGTGCCAGCAGCTCCCTCGGGGGACGGAGGAACACCGGGGAGCTGTTTTTT.